This T cell receptor beta chain came from a study of cytomegalovirus exposure and HLA in healthy donors. Study-wide results and limits: Both high specificity and high sensitivity reportedly marked the classifier's diagnosis of cytomegalovirus status. There were some public TCRs occurring in many donors, but most TCR sequences were rare. Researchers reported that a few CMV-associated chains were confirmed in vitro as CMV antigen-specific.

Profiling relied on immunoSEQ multiplex PCR, and the TCRdb table lists in-frame clones only, not all of them. The table shows about 160,000 clones, with about 90% occurring only once. The CDR3 loop spans 13 amino acids. The V gene lost 6 bases and the J gene lost 6 bases, with 14 bases spanning the gap. Germline loops: CDR1 MNHEY, CDR2 SVGAGI. Concerning this clone itself: The antigen is undetermined.

The donors were members of the roughly 120-subject validation cohort (separate from the roughly 700-subject first cohort). This chain uses TRBV6-5 with TRBJ1-2, with D unresolved. The source material was PBMCs. This receptor was identified in a woman aged 18 to 35 in good health and CMV-seropositive. The CDR3 nucleotides read TGTGCCAGCAGCCAACGAGGGTGGAATGGCTACACCTTC. Protein sequence: CASSQRGWNGYTF.